Below, 17 T cell receptor beta chains from the same sample are listed, as sequenced in a study of blood T cell repertoires in COVID-19. This table comes from immunoSEQ multiplex PCR, and its TCRdb copy is limited to in-frame clones, with some not included. This repertoire shows approximately 250,000 clones, 91% found once; its top ten account for less than 3.5%. The sequencing input was PBMCs or T cells enriched from blood (not recorded which). Receptors originate from a man between 40 and 49 years old who had been exposed to COVID-19.

The chain carries TRBV19 and TRBJ1-5; D is undetermined. CDR3 length: 14 amino acids. Trimming stripped 4 bases from V and 2 bases from J, with 9 bases between. Germline CDR1 and CDR2: LNHDA and SQIVND (reference sequence). The CDR3 DNA reads as TGTGCCAGTAGTAGCCCGGGAGGCAATCAGCCCCAGCATTTT. Amino acid sequence: CASSSPGGNQPQHF.

The genes are TRBV3-1 (or the pseudogene TRBV3-2) and TRBJ1-5; D is unresolved. Per the germline V gene, CDR1 is LGHDT and CDR2 is YNNKEL (reference sequence). V was clipped by 1 base and J by 3 bases, with 4 bases between them. The length of the CDR3 is 13 residues. CDR3 loop: CASSQGHNQPQHF. DNA for the CDR3: TGTGCCAGCAGCCAAGGGCACAATCAGCCCCAGCATTTT.

The rearrangement uses TRBV7-9 and TRBJ1-1; 7 nucleotides line up with TRBD1. V was clipped by 4 bases and J by 3 bases; unmatched bases: 8. The CDR3 runs to 15 residues. CDR1 and CDR2 (germline): SEHNR, FQNEAQ (reference sequence). The CDR3 sequence is CASSSGTAHDTEAFF. In DNA form, the CDR3 reads TGTGCCAGCAGCTCCGGGACAGCGCACGACACTGAAGCTTTCTTT.

The chain has TRBV27 and TRBJ2-2; the match to TRBD2 covers 11 bases. The CDR3 runs to 15 residues. V dropped 9 bases and J dropped 7; count of bases not matched to a gene: 10. Germline V gene lookup returns CDR1 MNHEY and CDR2 SMNVEV (reference sequence). Here the CDR3 reads CASRHGLAGIGELFF. CDR3 sequence (DNA): TGTGCCAGTAGACACGGACTAGCGGGTATCGGGGAGCTGTTTTTT.

This clone was found a few times. V and J are TRBV11-2 and TRBJ2-2; D may be TRBD2 (5 bases). The ends were cut back, 7 bases at V and 4 bases at J, with 10 bases in the middle. Germline V CDR1 and CDR2: SGHAT, FQNNGV. The CDR3 has 13 residues. CDR3 sequence (DNA): TGTGCCAGCATTTCGGGGTTCACCGGGGAGCTGTTTTTT. Protein: CASISGFTGELFF.

This clone appeared a few times. V usage is TRBV4-1 and J usage is TRBJ2-5, with 7 bases lining up with TRBD2. The CDR3 has 15 residues. The trim removed 1 base at V and 3 bases at J, leaving 5 bases unmatched. Per the germline V gene, CDR1 is MGHRA and CDR2 is YSYEKL. The CDR3 DNA reads TGCGCCAGCAGCCAAGCCATGGCGGGAGAAGAGACCCAGTACTTC. Protein sequence: CASSQAMAGEETQYF.

A few counts support this clone. The V and J genes are TRBV6-5 and TRBJ1-1, with a possible D match to TRBD1 (6 bases). V was pared by 8 bases and J by 1 base, with 11 bases between. CDR1 is MNHEY and CDR2 is SVGAGI in the germline V gene. This CDR3 is built from 13 residues. CDR3: CASGRGENTEAFF. The CDR3 coding sequence is TGTGCCAGCGGGAGGGGGGAGAACACTGAAGCTTTCTTT.

J is TRBJ1-1 and V is TRBV27; D gene ambiguous. Trimming took 1 base from V and 5 from J, leaving 11 bases between them. The CDR3 sequence is 14 residues long. Germline V gives CDR1 MNHEY, CDR2 SMNVEV (reference sequence). The DNA of the CDR3 is TGTGCCAGCAGTTTATACGGCTCGGGGACTGAAGCTTTCTTT. It is translated as CASSLYGSGTEAFF.

This chain links TRBV6-6 with TRBJ2-7; D possibly corresponds to TRBD1 (8 bases). The CDR3 totals 16 residues. V was pared by 4 bases and J by 5 bases, with 21 bases between. In germline, CDR1 is MNHNY, CDR2 SVGAGI (reference sequence). CDR3 nucleotides: TGTGCCAGCAGTTCTACGGGGGGACAGGTCTTTAACGAGCAGTACTTC. Protein sequence: CASSSTGGQVFNEQYF.

This clone was observed a handful of times. This chain joins TRBV7-2 and TRBJ1-1; possible D gene TRBD1, 5 bases. This CDR3 has 13 residues. Trimming stripped 0 bases from V and 10 bases from J, with 12 bases between. Per germline, CDR1 SGHTA and CDR2 FQGNSA. The CDR3 protein is CASSLAQAGLAFF. In DNA form, the CDR3 reads TGTGCCAGCAGCTTAGCGCAAGCAGGGTTAGCTTTCTTT.

The J gene is TRBJ2-3, the V gene TRBV3-1 (or the pseudogene TRBV3-2), with 7 bases lining up with TRBD2. The V gene end was trimmed by 2 bases and the J gene end by 2 bases; junction bases not matched to a gene: 7. This CDR3 contains 16 residues. Germline values: CDR1 LGHDT, CDR2 YNNKEL (reference sequence). CDR3 protein: CASSQSLLAYTDTQYF. The CDR3 coding sequence is TGTGCCAGCAGCCAAAGCTTACTAGCGTACACAGATACGCAGTATTTT.

V is TRBV27 and J is TRBJ2-1; possible D gene TRBD1, 6 bases. Per germline, CDR1 MNHEY and CDR2 SMNVEV (reference sequence). CDR3 size: 17 residues. V gave up 0 bases and J gave up 7 bases, with 19 bases separating them. The CDR3 spells CASSLSRLVQGRNEQFF. The CDR3 nucleotides are TGTGCCAGCAGTTTATCGAGATTAGTACAGGGAAGGAATGAGCAGTTCTTC.

This clone appeared once. The chain joins TRBV28 to TRBJ1-1; TRBD1 might be the D (6 bases). Deletions cut 6 bases from V and 2 bases from J, with 13 bases between. This CDR3 has 14 amino acids. The germline gives CDR1 MDHEN, CDR2 SYDVKM. CDR3 sequence (DNA): TGTGCCAGCAGCCCTGACAGGTTCAACACTGAAGCTTTCTTT. As protein: CASSPDRFNTEAFF.

This chain links TRBV7-9 with TRBJ2-2, with D possibly matching TRBD2 (6 bases). This CDR3 contains 17 residues. Germline loops: CDR1 SEHNR, CDR2 FQNEAQ (reference sequence). Trimming cost V 5 bases and J 4 bases, with 20 bases left between them. The CDR3, as DNA: TGTGCCAGCAGCCCTCCGGACACGGAAGCGGGCACCGGGGAGCTGTTTTTT. Translating gives CASSPPDTEAGTGELFF.

The gene calls are TRBV7-3 and TRBJ1-1; no reliable D call. V lost 4 bases to trimming and J lost 6 bases, with 12 bases between them. Looked up from germline, CDR1 is SGHTA and CDR2 is FQGTGA. The CDR3 consists of 13 residues. In DNA, the CDR3 is TGTGCCAGCAGCTCGTCCCGGGAAGCTGAAGCTTTCTTT. Its translation: CASSSSREAEAFF.

The rearrangement uses TRBV5-1 and TRBJ2-1; 7 nucleotides align to TRBD1. The germline V gene has CDR1 SGHRS and CDR2 YFSETQ. With V trimmed by 0 bases and J by 5 bases, 5 bases remained unmatched. The CDR3 runs 15 residues. Written as DNA, the CDR3 is TGCGCCAGCAGCTTGGTAAGGACAGGTGACAATGAGCAGTTCTTC. This codes for CASSLVRTGDNEQFF. Full variable domain (outside the CDR3, taken from reference TRBV5-1 and TRBJ2-1): KAGVTQTPRYLIKTRGQQVTLSCSPISGHRSVSWYQQTPGQGLQFLFEYFSETQRNKGNFPGRFSGRQFSNSRSEMNVSTLELGDSALYLCASSLVRTGDNEQFFGPGTRLTVL.

This chain links TRBV11-2 with TRBJ2-7; the match to TRBD1 covers 8 bases. The germline CDR1 and CDR2 sequences are SGHAT and FQNNGV. With V trimmed by 6 bases and J by 7 bases, 5 bases remained unmatched. The CDR3 runs to 12 residues. The CDR3 is CASRDRVWEQYF. CDR3 nucleotides: TGTGCCAGCAGGGACAGGGTCTGGGAGCAGTACTTC.